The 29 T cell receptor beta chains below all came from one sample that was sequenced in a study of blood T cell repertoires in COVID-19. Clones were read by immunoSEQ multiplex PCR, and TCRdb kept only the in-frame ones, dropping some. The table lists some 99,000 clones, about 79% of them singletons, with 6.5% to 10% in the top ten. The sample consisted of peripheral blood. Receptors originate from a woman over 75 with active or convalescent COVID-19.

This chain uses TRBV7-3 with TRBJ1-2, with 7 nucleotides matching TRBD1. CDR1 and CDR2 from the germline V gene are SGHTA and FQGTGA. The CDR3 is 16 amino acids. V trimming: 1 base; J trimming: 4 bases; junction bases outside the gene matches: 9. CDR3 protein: CASSLIKGARSYGYTF. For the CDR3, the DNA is TGTGCCAGCAGCTTAATCAAGGGGGCGCGGAGCTATGGCTACACCTTC.

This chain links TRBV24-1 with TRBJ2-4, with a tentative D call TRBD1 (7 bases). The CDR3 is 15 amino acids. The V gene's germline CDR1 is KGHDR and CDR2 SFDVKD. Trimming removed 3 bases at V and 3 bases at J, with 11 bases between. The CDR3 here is CATSDPQGGKNIQYF. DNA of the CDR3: TGTGCCACCAGTGATCCCCAGGGGGGCAAAAACATTCAGTACTTC.

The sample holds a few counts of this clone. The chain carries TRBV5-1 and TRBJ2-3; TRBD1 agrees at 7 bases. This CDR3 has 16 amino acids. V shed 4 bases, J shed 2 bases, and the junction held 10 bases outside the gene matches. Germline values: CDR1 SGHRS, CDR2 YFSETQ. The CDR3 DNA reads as TGCGCCAGCAGCATAAGACAGGGCTCCCCCACAGATACGCAGTATTTT. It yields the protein CASSIRQGSPTDTQYF.

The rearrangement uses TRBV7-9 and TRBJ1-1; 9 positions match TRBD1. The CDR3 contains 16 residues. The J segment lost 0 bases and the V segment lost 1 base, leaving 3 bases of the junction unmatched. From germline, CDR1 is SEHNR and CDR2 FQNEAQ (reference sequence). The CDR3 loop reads CASSLDRGPMNTEAFF. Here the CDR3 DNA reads TGTGCCAGCAGCTTAGACAGGGGGCCCATGAACACTGAAGCTTTCTTT.

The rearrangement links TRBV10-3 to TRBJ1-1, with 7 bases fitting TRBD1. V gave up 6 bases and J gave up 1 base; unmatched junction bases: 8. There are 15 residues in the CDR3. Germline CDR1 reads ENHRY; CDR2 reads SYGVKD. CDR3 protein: CAIRDPGQKNTEAFF. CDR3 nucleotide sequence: TGTGCCATCAGAGATCCGGGACAGAAGAACACTGAAGCTTTCTTT.

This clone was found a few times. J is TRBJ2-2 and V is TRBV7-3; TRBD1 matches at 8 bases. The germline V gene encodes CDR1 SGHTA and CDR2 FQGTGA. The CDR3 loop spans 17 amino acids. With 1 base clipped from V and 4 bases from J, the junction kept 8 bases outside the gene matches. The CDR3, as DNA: TGTGCCAGCAGCTTAAGTGGTTGGACAGGGACCACCGGGGAGCTGTTTTTT. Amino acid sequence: CASSLSGWTGTTGELFF.

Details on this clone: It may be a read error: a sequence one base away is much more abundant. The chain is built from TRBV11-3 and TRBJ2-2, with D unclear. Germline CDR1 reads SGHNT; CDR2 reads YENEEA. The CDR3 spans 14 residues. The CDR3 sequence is CASSLVSNTRELFF. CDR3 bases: TGTGCCAGCAGCTTAGTCAGTAACACCAGGGAGCTGTTTTTT.

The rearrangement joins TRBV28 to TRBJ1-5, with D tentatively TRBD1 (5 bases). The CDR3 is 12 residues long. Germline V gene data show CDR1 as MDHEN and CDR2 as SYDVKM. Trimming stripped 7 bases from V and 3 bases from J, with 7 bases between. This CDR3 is CASKQVNQPQHF. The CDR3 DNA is TGTGCCAGCAAACAGGTCAATCAGCCCCAGCATTTT.

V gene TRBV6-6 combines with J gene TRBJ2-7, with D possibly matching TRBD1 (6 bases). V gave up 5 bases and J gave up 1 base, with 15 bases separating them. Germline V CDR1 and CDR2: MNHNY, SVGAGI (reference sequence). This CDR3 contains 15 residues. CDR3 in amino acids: CASSRSSQGSYEQYF. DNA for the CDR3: TGTGCCAGCAGTCGATCTAGCCAGGGGTCCTACGAGCAGTACTTC.

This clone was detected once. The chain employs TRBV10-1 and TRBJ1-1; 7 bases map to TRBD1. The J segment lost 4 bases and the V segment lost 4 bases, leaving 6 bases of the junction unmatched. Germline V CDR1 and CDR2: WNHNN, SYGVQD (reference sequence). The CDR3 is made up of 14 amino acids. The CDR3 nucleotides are TGCGCCAGCAGTGGGGGACAGTCGGGCACTGAAGCTTTCTTT. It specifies CASSGGQSGTEAFF.

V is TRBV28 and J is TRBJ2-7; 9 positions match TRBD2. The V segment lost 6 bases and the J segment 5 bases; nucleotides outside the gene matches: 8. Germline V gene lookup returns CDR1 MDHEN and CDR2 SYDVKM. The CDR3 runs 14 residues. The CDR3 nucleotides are TGTGCCAGCAGGACCCCGGGACTAGCCCACGAGCAGTACTTC. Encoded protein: CASRTPGLAHEQYF.

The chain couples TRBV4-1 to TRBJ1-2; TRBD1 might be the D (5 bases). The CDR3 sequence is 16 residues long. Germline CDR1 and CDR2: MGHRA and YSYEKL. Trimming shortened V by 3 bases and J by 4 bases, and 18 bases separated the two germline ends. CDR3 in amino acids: CASSQGDVRRGYGYTF. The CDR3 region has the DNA TGCGCCAGCAGCCAGGGTGACGTGAGAAGGGGCTATGGCTACACCTTC.

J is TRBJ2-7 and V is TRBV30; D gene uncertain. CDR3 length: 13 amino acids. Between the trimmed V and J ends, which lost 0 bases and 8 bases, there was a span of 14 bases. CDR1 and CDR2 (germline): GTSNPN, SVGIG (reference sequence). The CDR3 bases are TGTGCCTGGAGTGTACGAGACATCGCTAAGCAGTACTTC. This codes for CAWSVRDIAKQYF.

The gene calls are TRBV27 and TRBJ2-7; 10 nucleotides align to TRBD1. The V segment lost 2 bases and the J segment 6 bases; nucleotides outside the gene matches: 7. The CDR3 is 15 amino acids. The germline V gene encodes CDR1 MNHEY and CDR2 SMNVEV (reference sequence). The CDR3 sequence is CASSLLGTGAGEQYF. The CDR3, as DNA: TGTGCCAGCAGTTTACTAGGGACAGGGGCAGGCGAGCAGTACTTC.

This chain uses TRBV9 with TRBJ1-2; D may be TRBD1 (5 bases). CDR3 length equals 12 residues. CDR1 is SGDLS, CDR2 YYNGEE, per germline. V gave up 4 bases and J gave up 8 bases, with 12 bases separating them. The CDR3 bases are TGTGCCAGCAGCCCGCAGGGTGGAGGCTACACCTTC. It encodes CASSPQGGGYTF.

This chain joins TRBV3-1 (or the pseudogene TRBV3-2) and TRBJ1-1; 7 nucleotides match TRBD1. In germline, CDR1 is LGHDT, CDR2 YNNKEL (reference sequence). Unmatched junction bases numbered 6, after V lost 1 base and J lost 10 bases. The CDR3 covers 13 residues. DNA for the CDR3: TGTGCCAGCAGCCAAGGAGACAGGGCGCCAGCTTTCTTT. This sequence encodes CASSQGDRAPAFF.

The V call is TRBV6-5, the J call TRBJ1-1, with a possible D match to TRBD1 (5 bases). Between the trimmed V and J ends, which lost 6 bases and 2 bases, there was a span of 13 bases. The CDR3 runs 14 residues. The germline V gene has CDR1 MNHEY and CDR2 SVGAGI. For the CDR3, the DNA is TGTGCCAGCAGCACCTTTAGGGGAAACACTGAAGCTTTCTTT. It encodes CASSTFRGNTEAFF.

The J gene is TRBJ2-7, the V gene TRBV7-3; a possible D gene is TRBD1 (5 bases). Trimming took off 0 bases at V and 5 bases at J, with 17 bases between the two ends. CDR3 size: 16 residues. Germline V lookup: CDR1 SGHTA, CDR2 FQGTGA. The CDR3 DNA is TGTGCCAGCAGCTTAACGGCGGCCAGGGCCCTTGACGAGCAGTACTTC. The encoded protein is CASSLTAARALDEQYF.

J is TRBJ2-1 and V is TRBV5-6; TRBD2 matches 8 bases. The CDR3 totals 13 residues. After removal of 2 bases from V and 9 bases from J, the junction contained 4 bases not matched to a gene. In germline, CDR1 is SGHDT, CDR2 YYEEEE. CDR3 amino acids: CASSFPSGSEQFF. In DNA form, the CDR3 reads TGTGCCAGCAGCTTTCCTAGCGGGTCTGAGCAGTTCTTC.

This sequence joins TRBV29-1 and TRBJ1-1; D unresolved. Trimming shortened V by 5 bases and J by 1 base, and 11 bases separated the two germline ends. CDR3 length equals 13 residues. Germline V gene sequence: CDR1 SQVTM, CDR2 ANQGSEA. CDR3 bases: TGCAGCGTTCTAACAGATCCGAACACTGAAGCTTTCTTT. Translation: CSVLTDPNTEAFF.

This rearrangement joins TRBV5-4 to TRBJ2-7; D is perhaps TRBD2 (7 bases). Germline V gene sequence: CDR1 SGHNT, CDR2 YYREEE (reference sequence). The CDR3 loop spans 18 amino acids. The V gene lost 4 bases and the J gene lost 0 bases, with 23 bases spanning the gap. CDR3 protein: CASSPGGLAAVSSYEQYF. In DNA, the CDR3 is TGTGCCAGCAGCCCTGGGGGGCTAGCGGCCGTGAGCTCCTACGAGCAGTACTTC.

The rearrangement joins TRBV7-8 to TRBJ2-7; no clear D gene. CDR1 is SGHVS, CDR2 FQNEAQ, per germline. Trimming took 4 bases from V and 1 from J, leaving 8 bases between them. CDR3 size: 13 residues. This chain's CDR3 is CASSSTGSYEQYF. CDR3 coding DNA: TGTGCCAGCAGCTCGACTGGGTCCTACGAGCAGTACTTC.

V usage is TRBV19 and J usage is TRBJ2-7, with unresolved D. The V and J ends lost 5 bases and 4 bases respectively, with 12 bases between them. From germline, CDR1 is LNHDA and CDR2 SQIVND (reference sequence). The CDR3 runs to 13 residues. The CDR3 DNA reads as TGTGCCAGTAGTGGGCAGAGCTCTTACGAGCAGTACTTC. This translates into CASSGQSSYEQYF.

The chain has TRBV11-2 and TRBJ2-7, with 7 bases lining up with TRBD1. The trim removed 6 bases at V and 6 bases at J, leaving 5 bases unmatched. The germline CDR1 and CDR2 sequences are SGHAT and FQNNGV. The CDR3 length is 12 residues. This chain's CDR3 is CASRPGTVEQYF. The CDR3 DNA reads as TGTGCCAGCAGACCAGGGACAGTCGAGCAGTACTTC.

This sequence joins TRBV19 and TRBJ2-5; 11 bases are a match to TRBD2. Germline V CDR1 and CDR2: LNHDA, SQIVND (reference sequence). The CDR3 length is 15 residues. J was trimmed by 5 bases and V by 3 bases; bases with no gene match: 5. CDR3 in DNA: TGTGCCAGTAGTATGTTGCCTAGCGGGAGGGAGACCCAGTACTTC. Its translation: CASSMLPSGRETQYF.

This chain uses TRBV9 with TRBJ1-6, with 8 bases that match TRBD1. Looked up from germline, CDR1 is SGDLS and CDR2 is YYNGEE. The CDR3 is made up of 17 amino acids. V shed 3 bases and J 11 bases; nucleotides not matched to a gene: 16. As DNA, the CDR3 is TGTGCCAGCAGCGCGGACAGGGACCGCTTTAGCTGTACACCCCTCCACTTT. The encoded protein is CASSADRDRFSCTPLHF.

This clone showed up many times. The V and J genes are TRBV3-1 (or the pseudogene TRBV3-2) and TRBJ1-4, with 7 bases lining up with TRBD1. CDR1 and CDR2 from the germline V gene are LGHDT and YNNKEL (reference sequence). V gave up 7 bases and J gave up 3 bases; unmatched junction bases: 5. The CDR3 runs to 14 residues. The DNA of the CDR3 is TGTGCCAGCAACAACAGGGGTGCTAATGAAAAACTGTTTTTT. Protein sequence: CASNNRGANEKLFF.

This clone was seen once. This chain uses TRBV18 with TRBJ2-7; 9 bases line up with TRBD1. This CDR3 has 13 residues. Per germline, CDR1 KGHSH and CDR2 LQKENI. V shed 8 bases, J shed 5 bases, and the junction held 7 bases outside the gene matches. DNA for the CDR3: TGTGCCAGCGCCTGGACAGGGGCTAACGAGCAGTACTTC. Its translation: CASAWTGANEQYF.

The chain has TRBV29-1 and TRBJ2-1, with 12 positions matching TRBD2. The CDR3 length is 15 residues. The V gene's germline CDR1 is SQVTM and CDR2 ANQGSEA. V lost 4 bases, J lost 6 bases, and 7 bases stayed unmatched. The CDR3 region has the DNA TGCAGCGTTGCCTCCCTAGCGGGAGGGGGCAATGAGCAGTTCTTC. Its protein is CSVASLAGGGNEQFF.